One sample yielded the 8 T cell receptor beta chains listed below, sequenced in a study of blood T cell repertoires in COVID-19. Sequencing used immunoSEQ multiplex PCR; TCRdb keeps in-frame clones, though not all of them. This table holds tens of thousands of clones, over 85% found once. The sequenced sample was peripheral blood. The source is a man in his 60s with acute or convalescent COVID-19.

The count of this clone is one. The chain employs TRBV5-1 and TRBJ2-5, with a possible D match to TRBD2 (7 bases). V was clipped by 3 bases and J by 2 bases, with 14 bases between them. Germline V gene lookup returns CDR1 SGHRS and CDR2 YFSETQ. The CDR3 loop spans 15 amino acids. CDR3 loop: CASSWGGGKQETQYF. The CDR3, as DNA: TGCGCCAGCAGCTGGGGAGGGGGTAAGCAAGAGACCCAGTACTTC.

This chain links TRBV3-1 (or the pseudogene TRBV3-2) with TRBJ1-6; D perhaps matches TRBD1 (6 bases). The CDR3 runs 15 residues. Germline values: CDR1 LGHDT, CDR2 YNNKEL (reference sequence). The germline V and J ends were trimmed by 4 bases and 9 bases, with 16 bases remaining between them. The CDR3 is CASSLRGLIGSPLHF. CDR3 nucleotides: TGTGCCAGCAGCCTCAGGGGACTAATCGGTTCACCCCTCCACTTT.

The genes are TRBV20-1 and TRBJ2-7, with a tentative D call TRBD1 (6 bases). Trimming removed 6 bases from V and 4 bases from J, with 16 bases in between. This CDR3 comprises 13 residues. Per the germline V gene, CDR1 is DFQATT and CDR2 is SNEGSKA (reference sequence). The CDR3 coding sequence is TGCAGTGCGAGTAGACTACAGGGTTACGAGCAGTACTTC. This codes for CSASRLQGYEQYF.

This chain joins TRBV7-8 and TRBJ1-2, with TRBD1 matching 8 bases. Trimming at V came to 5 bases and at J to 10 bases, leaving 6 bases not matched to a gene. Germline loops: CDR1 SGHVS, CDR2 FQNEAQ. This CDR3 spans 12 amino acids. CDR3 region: CASSLWTGNYTF. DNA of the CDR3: TGTGCCAGCAGCCTCTGGACAGGGAACTACACCTTC.

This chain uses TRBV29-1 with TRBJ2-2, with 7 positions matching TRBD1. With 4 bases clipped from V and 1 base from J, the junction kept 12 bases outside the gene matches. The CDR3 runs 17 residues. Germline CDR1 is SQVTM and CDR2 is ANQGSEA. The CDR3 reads CSVGGAGGLLNTGELFF. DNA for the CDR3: TGCAGCGTTGGAGGGGCAGGGGGTCTCCTGAACACCGGGGAGCTGTTTTTT.

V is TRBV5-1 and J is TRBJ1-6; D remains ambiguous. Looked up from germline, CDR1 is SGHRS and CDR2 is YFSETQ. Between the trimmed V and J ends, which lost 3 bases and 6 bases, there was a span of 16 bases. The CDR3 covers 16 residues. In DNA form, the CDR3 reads TGCGCCAGCAGCTCCGGGGATCGGCAGATTAATTCACCCCTCCACTTT. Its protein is CASSSGDRQINSPLHF.

In nucleotides, the CDR3 is TGTGCCATCAGGGACAGTATAGCTACCGGGGAGCTGTTTTTT. Its protein is CAIRDSIATGELFF. This chain uses TRBV10-3 with TRBJ2-2; TRBD1 is a possible D gene (6 bases). CDR3 size: 14 residues. From germline, CDR1 is ENHRY and CDR2 SYGVKD. The V gene lost 6 bases and the J gene lost 5 bases, with 13 bases spanning the gap.

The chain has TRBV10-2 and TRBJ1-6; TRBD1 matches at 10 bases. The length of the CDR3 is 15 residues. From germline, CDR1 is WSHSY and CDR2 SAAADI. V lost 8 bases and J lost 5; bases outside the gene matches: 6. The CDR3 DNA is TGCGCCAGCGACGGGACAGGGGATGATAATTCACCCCTCCACTTT. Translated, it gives CASDGTGDDNSPLHF.